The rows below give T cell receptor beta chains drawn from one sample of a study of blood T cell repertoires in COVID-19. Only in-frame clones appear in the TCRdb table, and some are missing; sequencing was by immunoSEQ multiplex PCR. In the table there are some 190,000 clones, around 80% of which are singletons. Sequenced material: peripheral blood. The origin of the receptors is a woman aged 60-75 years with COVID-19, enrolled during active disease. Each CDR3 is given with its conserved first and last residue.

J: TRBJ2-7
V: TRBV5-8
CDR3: CASSLRSGGGLGYEQYF

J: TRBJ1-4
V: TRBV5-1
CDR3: CASSSGQNNEKLFF

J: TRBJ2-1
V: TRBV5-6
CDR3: CASSPPDRSSYNEQFF

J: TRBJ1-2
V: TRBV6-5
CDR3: CASSPPGGAGYGYTF

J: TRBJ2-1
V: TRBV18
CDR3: CASSPTLEGNNEQFF

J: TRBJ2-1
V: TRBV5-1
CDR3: CASLLAGGPRDEQFF

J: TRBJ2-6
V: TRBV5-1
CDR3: CASRPEGAGGIGANVLTF

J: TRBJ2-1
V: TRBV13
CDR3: CASSLEGSGVNEQFF

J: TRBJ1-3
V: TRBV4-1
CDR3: CASSQADSRSGNTIYF

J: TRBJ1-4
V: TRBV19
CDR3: CATAQQGSNEKLFF

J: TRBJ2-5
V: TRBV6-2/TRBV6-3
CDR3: CASSATSGGGETQYF

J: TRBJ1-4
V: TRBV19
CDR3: CASSATGGDEKLFF

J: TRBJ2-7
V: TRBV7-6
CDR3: CASSLAGTGSYEQYF

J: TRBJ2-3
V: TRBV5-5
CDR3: CASSLGLHREEQYF

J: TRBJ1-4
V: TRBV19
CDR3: CASSITTNEKLFF

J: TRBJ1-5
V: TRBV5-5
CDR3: CASSLGPRAQPQHF

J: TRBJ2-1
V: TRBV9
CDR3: CASSQNLAGEAYNEQFF

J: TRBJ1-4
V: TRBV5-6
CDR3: CASSPRTGEEKLFF

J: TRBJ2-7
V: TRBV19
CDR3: CASRRRGEPTYEQYF

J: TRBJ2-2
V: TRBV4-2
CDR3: CASARDSSTGELFF

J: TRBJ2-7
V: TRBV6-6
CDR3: CASRRQGFVESSEQYF

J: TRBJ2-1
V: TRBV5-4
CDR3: CASSIGGQGRVGGFF

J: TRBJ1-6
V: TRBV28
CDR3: CASSLSPPPLHF

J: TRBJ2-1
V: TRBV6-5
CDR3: CASSQGLAGANEQFF

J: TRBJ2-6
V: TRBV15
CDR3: CATSRDRSSGTAGANVLTF

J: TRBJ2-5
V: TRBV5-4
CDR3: CASSRAGPGETQYF

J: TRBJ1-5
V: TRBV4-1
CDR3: CASSQDSVQPQHF

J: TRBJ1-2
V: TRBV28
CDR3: CATKTGGYGYTF

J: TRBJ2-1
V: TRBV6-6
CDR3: CASSHAPPTGLGADNEQFF

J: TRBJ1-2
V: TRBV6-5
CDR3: CASSNPTGRGYGYTF

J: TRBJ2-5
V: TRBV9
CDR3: CASSSAGTSGETQYF

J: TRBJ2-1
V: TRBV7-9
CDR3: CASSSTSTSGGLTEQFF

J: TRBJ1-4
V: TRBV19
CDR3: CASSGSGNEKLFF

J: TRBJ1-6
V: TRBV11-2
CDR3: CASSPGASPLHF

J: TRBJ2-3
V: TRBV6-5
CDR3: CASRQGWSTDTQYF

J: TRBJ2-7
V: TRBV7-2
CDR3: CASSLAAGGLREQYF

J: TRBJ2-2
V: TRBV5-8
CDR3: CASSSQGLVTGELFF

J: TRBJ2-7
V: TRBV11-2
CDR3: CASGTSGVSSYEQYF

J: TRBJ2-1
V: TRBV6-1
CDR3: CASSESPGLPSYNEQFF

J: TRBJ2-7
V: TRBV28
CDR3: CASKTNRDRNYEQYF

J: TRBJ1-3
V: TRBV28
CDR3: CASGTLSSGNTIYF

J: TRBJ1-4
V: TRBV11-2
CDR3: CASSTPRGGISTNEKLFF

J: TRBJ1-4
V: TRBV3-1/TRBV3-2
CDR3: CASSQQDRANEKLFF

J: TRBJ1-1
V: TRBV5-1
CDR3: CASSSGRQGHDTEAFF

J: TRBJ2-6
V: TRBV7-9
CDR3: CASSPIESANVLTF

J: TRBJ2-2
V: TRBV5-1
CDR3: CASSSLLTGGHTGELFF

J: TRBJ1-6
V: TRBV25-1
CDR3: CASSPGASLHF

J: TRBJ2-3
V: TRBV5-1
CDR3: CASSERTSGRGSTDTQYF

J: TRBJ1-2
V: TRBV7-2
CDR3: CASSLVGTGGDYTF

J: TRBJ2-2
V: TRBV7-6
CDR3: CASSLTIAGASNTGELFF

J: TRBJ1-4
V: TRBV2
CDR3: CASSAGTGAEKLFF

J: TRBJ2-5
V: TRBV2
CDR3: CASNRDNQETQYF

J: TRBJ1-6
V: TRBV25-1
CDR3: CASSVGSRSPLHF